Given below is one T cell receptor (beta chain) in context. The sample originates from a study of shared clonotypes between healthy human individuals. The method was immunoSEQ multiplex PCR; TCRdb's version includes in-frame clones alone and lacks a portion of them. The profile shows 2 million to 2.5 million clones, over 85% of them singletons. Positively selected for CCR7, the CD45RO-negative cells used as naive CD8 cells excluded terminally differentiated effector memory CD45RA+ cells. Deletions cut 4 bases from V and 3 bases from J, with 14 bases between. From germline, CDR1 is SGHDT and CDR2 YYEEEE. The CDR3 extends over 14 amino acids.

Sequences were obtained from naive CD8+ T cells sorted from blood. The clonotype was recovered from a young man in good health. The chain couples TRBV5-6 to TRBJ2-7; D remains unclear. The CDR3 loop is CASSQTLGYYEQYF. The CDR3 nucleotides are TGTGCCAGCAGCCAAACTTTGGGTTACTACGAGCAGTACTTC.